The 19 T cell receptor beta chains in this list originate from one sample, sequenced in a study of sequential checkpoint blockade in melanoma. Here immunoSEQ multiplex PCR was the method, and the copy in TCRdb shows in-frame clones only, minus some. The data hold approximately 12,000 clones, with around 67% observed a single time. Treatment indicated: randomized to nivolumab then ipilimumab (arm A) or the reverse (arm B). The starting material was CD8+ T cells sorted from blood (inferred from file names), obtained from a patient given nivolumab and ipilimumab in sequence. The receptor set was obtained from a human donor with melanoma.

The CDR3 reads CASSQSGAQDVETPDTDTQYF. In nucleotides, the CDR3 is TGCGCCAGCAGTCAATCTGGGGCCCAGGACGTAGAAACCCCTGACACAGATACGCAGTATTTT. The rearrangement joins TRBV23-1 to TRBJ2-3; D is possibly TRBD1 (5 bases). TRBV23-1 is designated an ORF whose function remains uncertain. This CDR3 comprises 21 residues. Trimming shortened V by 0 bases and J by 2 bases, and 27 bases separated the two germline ends.

The chain has TRBV28 and TRBJ2-4; TRBD1 matches at 9 bases. CDR1 and CDR2 (germline): MDHEN, SYDVKM. The CDR3 totals 21 residues. Germline trimming cut 0 bases from V and 0 bases from J; bases unmatched to any gene: 15. CDR3 amino acids: CASSLWTTGTGIAGAKNIQYF. The CDR3 nucleotides read TGTGCCAGCAGTTTATGGACTACCGGGACAGGGATTGCCGGAGCCAAAAACATTCAGTACTTC.

The chain has TRBV30 and TRBJ1-2; no clear D gene. The germline V and J ends were trimmed by 0 bases and 7 bases, with 6 bases remaining between them. The length of the CDR3 is 11 residues. CDR1 and CDR2 (germline): GTSNPN, SVGIG (reference sequence). CDR3 loop: CAWSVAGGYTF. CDR3 nucleotides: TGTGCCTGGAGTGTAGCTGGTGGCTACACCTTC.

The chain carries TRBV7-2 and TRBJ1-4, with TRBD1 matching over 11 bases. This CDR3 has 17 amino acids. After removal of 4 bases from V and 6 bases from J, the junction contained 10 bases not matched to a gene. Germline V gene lookup returns CDR1 SGHTA and CDR2 FQGNSA. The CDR3 coding sequence is TGTGCCAGCAGCTCAAGGACAGGGGGCGTCGGGGATGAAAAACTGTTTTTT. Protein sequence: CASSSRTGGVGDEKLFF.

The rearrangement uses TRBV15 and TRBJ2-3, with 12 bases lining up with TRBD2. V gave up 11 bases and J gave up 3 bases; unmatched junction bases: 21. The CDR3 covers 19 residues. The germline V gene encodes CDR1 LNHNV and CDR2 YYDKDF (reference sequence). The CDR3 here is CAPKRARTSGARGTDTQYF. The CDR3 region has the DNA TGTGCCCCGAAAAGGGCGAGGACTAGCGGGGCCCGGGGTACAGATACGCAGTATTTT. The whole variable domain, remainder taken from reference TRBV15 and TRBJ2-3, is DAMVIQNPRYQVTQFGKPVTLSCSQTLNHNVMYWYQQKSSQAPKLLFHYYDKDFNNEADTPDNFQSRRPNTSFCFLDIRSPGLGDTAMYLCAPKRARTSGARGTDTQYFGPGTRLTVL.

This rearrangement joins TRBV7-6 to TRBJ1-5; TRBD1 might be the D (5 bases). Germline CDR1 reads SGHVS; CDR2 reads FNYEAQ. The CDR3 is made up of 14 amino acids. Trimming took 5 bases from V and 6 from J, leaving 14 bases between them. CDR3: CASSLGGQGQPQHF. Written as DNA, the CDR3 is TGTGCCAGCAGCCTCGGGGGTCAGGGTCAGCCCCAGCATTTT.

The chain couples TRBV5-4 to TRBJ2-3; a possible D gene is TRBD2 (6 bases). Germline V gene sequence: CDR1 SGHNT, CDR2 YYREEE (reference sequence). The V gene lost 9 bases and the J gene lost 2 bases, with 19 bases spanning the gap. CDR3 length: 15 amino acids. The CDR3 sequence: CATLDSGYFTDTQYF. In DNA, the CDR3 is TGTGCCACCCTGGATAGCGGATACTTCACAGATACGCAGTATTTT.

The chain carries TRBV6-1 and TRBJ2-5; 9 bases are shared with TRBD2. This CDR3 comprises 16 residues. The germline V gene encodes CDR1 MNHNS and CDR2 SASEGT. Trimming took 2 bases from V and 2 from J; bases not matched to a gene: 6. CDR3 coding DNA: TGTGCCAGCAGTGAACGCGGAAGCGGGAGGCAAGAGACCCAGTACTTC. Translating gives CASSERGSGRQETQYF.

The rearrangement links TRBV9 to TRBJ2-2; D ambiguous. Trimming pared 7 bases from V and 2 bases from J, leaving 15 bases between. The CDR3 spans 15 residues. Germline loops: CDR1 SGDLS, CDR2 YYNGEE. The chain's CDR3 is CASGAYQLNTGELFF. DNA of the CDR3: TGTGCCAGCGGCGCTTACCAACTAAACACCGGGGAGCTGTTTTTT.

This chain connects TRBV7-8 to TRBJ2-1; 8 bases align to TRBD2. This CDR3 contains 16 residues. Losses at the gene ends were 5 bases for V and 2 bases for J; bases not matched to a gene: 8. The germline V gene encodes CDR1 SGHVS and CDR2 FQNEAQ. CDR3 in DNA: TGTGCCAGCAGCCCAAGAGCGGGAGCGACCTACAATGAGCAGTTCTTC. This codes for CASSPRAGATYNEQFF.

V gene TRBV14 combines with J gene TRBJ2-2; perhaps TRBD2 as D (5 bases). Per germline, CDR1 SGHDN and CDR2 FVKESK. V was pared by 3 bases and J by 5 bases, with 13 bases between. CDR3 length: 15 amino acids. The CDR3 sequence is CASSQLLPGTGELFF. The CDR3 DNA follows: TGTGCCAGCAGCCAGTTACTACCGGGAACCGGGGAGCTGTTTTTT.

The CDR3 here is CSVKLPAQWAEQYF. In DNA form, the CDR3 reads TGCAGCGTTAAGCTTCCCGCACAGTGGGCCGAGCAGTACTTC. The V gene is TRBV29-1, the J gene TRBJ2-7; D unclear. V lost 5 bases, J lost 6 bases, and 20 bases lay in between. CDR1 is SQVTM and CDR2 is ANQGSEA in the germline V gene. The CDR3 length is 14 residues.

The rearrangement joins TRBV27 to TRBJ2-5; 10 nucleotides match TRBD2. This CDR3 region has 15 residues. CDR1 is MNHEY, CDR2 SMNVEV, per germline (reference sequence). V dropped 5 bases and J dropped 1; count of bases not matched to a gene: 4. The CDR3 nucleotides are TGTGCCAGCAGTACGGGACTAGCGCCCCAAGAGACCCAGTACTTC. Amino acid sequence: CASSTGLAPQETQYF.

The rearrangement uses TRBV9 and TRBJ2-1, with 7 bases fitting TRBD2. CDR1 and CDR2 (germline): SGDLS, YYNGEE. V lost 3 bases and J lost 7; bases outside the gene matches: 10. CDR3 size: 15 residues. CDR3 loop: CASSAGGSVGNEQFF. The CDR3 DNA follows: TGTGCCAGCAGCGCGGGGGGTTCTGTCGGGAATGAGCAGTTCTTC.

This sequence joins TRBV30 and TRBJ2-2; D gene unclear. V dropped 1 base and J dropped 4 bases, with 10 bases sitting between them. CDR3 length: 14 residues. The V gene's germline CDR1 is GTSNPN and CDR2 SVGIG (reference sequence). The CDR3 protein is CAWSASTSTGELFF. CDR3 nucleotides: TGTGCCTGGAGTGCCTCGACTTCCACCGGGGAGCTGTTTTTT.

The chain is built from TRBV27 and TRBJ2-7, with 11 positions matching TRBD1. Germline V lookup: CDR1 MNHEY, CDR2 SMNVEV (reference sequence). Germline trimming cut 1 base from V and 5 bases from J; bases unmatched to any gene: 1. This CDR3 region has 14 residues. CDR3 sequence reads: CASSLWTGGDEQYF. The CDR3 nucleotides read TGTGCCAGCAGTTTATGGACAGGGGGCGACGAGCAGTACTTC.

There are a few counts of this clone. J is TRBJ2-5 and V is TRBV7-2; 7 bases are a match to TRBD2. V gave up 5 bases and J gave up 1 base; unmatched junction bases: 16. Germline values: CDR1 SGHTA, CDR2 FQGNSA. The CDR3 runs 18 residues. CDR3 in amino acids: CASSGGTIAIGLQETQYF. The CDR3 DNA reads TGTGCCAGCAGCGGCGGGACTATCGCTATCGGTCTCCAAGAGACCCAGTACTTC.

V gene TRBV27 combines with J gene TRBJ2-1; TRBD2 might be the D (5 bases). The CDR3 totals 15 residues. The germline CDR1 and CDR2 sequences are MNHEY and SMNVEV (reference sequence). The V gene lost 2 bases and the J gene lost 0 bases, with 8 bases spanning the gap. In DNA form, the CDR3 reads TGTGCCAGCAGTTTAGGACTGAGCTCCTACAATGAGCAGTTCTTC. Its translation is CASSLGLSSYNEQFF.

This clone is judged medium-sized (0.01 to 0.1%). This chain joins TRBV19 and TRBJ2-2; 7 bases match TRBD1. Unmatched junction bases numbered 8, after V lost 6 bases and J lost 4 bases. CDR1 LNHDA and CDR2 SQIVND come from the germline V gene (reference sequence). The CDR3 has 15 amino acids. The CDR3 bases are TGTGCCAGTAGCCTAACGCCAGGGGGCACCGGGGAGCTGTTTTTT. Amino acids: CASSLTPGGTGELFF. Based on the CDR3 plus reference TRBV19 and TRBJ2-2, the full variable domain is DGGITQSPKYLFRKEGQNVTLSCEQNLNHDAMYWYRQDPGQGLRLIYYSQIVNDFQKGDIAEGYSVSREKKESFPLTVTSAQKNPTAFYLCASSLTPGGTGELFFGEGSRLTVL.